This T cell receptor (beta chain) emerged from a study of cytomegalovirus exposure and HLA in healthy donors. Study findings and constraints: TCR sequences were mostly rare, though some public TCRs occurred in many donors.

CDR3 length equals 15 residues. The V segment lost 4 bases and the J segment 7 bases; nucleotides outside the gene matches: 11. Germline assignment: CDR1 MDHEN and CDR2 SYDVKM. On this clone: Its target is not known.

The protocol was immunoSEQ multiplex PCR, while the TCRdb copy is restricted to in-frame clones and leaves out a portion. Of approximately 160,000 clones listed, about 88% are singletons. The sample was PBMCs. This rearrangement joins TRBV28 to TRBJ2-7; 9 bases match TRBD2. The sequence came from a woman under 30 in good health and CMV-seropositive. The DNA for the CDR3 is TGTGCCAGCAGTTCTACTGGCGGGAGGGCCCTTGAGCAGTACTTC. Translated, it gives CASSSTGGRALEQYF. The complete variable domain, with remaining parts taken from reference TRBV28 and TRBJ2-7, reads DVKVTQSSRYLVKRTGEKVFLECVQDMDHENMFWYRQDPGLGLRLIYFSYDVKMKEKGDIPEGYSVSREKKERFSLILESASTNQTSMYLCASSSTGGRALEQYFGPGTRLTVT.